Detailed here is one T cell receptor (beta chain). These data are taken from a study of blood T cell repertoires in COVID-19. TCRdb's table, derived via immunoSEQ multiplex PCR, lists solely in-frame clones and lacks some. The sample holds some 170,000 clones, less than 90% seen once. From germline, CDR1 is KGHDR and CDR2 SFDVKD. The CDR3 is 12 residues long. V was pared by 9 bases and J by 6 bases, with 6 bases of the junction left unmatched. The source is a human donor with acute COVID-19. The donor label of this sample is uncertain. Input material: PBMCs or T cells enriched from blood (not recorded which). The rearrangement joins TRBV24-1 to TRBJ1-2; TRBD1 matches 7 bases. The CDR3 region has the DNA TGTGCCACCTCACAGGGGATAGATGGCTACACCTTC. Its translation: CATSQGIDGYTF.